The T cell receptor beta chain under discussion was sequenced for a study of T cell changes during pregnancy in multiple sclerosis. The germline V and J ends were trimmed by 2 bases and 0 bases, with 13 bases remaining between them. CDR3 length equals 16 residues. CDR1 LNHDA and CDR2 SQIVND come from the germline V gene (reference sequence). Using immunoSEQ multiplex PCR, the repertoire was profiled, and TCRdb retains in-frame clones only, with some absent. This repertoire shows 85,000 to 100,000 clones, more than 85% found once; its top ten account for 1.5% to 1.7%. This chain uses TRBV19 with TRBJ1-1; no firm D call. The TCR originated in a female donor with multiple sclerosis, enrolled in a pregnancy study. This specimen consisted of peripheral blood, obtained in the first trimester of pregnancy. This CDR3 is CASSITALGMNTEAFF. DNA of the CDR3: TGTGCCAGTAGTATAACCGCTCTGGGCATGAACACTGAAGCTTTCTTT.